Included here is one TCR beta chain sequence, with context. Other DNA sequences of this sample code for an identical CDR3. Seattle patients were enrolled during active infection and followed longitudinally. The entry originates in a study of blood T cell repertoires in COVID-19. About the study: The samples span acute and convalescent COVID-19 from the United States, Italy and Spain. T cells, B-cell-depleted T cells, or PBMCs supplied cDNA or gDNA.

From germline, CDR1 is MDHEN and CDR2 SYDVKM. The germline V and J ends were trimmed by 1 base and 8 bases, with 8 bases remaining between them. This CDR3 is 12 amino acids long. In the authors' methods: Cell counts per sample came from amplifying reference gene primers. Sequenced by immunoSEQ multiplex PCR; TCRdb stores in-frame clones only, minus some. D and trimming come from the DNA, and the V and J calls and clone size come from that table. In the table there are roughly 68,000 clones, more than 85% of which are singletons. The chain combines TRBV28 with TRBJ1-2; D is unresolved. The sample taken for sequencing was peripheral blood. The TCR comes from a man between 40 and 49 years old with COVID-19, enrolled during active disease. DNA for the CDR3: TGTGCCAGCAGTTTATCGGGTTACGGCTACACCTTC. It encodes CASSLSGYGYTF.